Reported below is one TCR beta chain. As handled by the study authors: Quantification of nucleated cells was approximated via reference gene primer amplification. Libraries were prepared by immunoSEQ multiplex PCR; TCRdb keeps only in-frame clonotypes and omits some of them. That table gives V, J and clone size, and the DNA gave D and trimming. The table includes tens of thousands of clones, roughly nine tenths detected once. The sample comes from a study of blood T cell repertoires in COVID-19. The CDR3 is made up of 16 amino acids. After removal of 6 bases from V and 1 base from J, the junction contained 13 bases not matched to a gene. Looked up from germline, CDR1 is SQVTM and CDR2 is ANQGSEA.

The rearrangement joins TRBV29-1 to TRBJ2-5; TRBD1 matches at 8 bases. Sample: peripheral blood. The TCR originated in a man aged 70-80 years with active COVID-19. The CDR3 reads CSVTADRGRTQETQYF. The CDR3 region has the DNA TGCAGCGTGACCGCTGACAGGGGACGGACCCAAGAGACCCAGTACTTC. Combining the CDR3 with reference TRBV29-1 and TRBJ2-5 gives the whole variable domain SAVISQKPSRDICQRGTSLTIQCQVDSQVTMMFWYRQQPGQSLTLIATANQGSEATYESGFVIDKFPISRPNLTFSTLTVSNMSPEDSSIYLCSVTADRGRTQETQYFGPGTRLLVL.